Below, 21 T cell receptor beta chains from the same sample are listed, as sequenced in a study of shared clonotypes between healthy human individuals. This table comes from immunoSEQ multiplex PCR, and its TCRdb copy is limited to in-frame clones, with some not included. In the table there are about half a million clones, 81% of which are singletons. Sequencing was performed on PBMCs. These receptor sequences come from a woman aged 40 to 50 in good health. Some clones in this sample may be carry-over from other donors' samples.

The table lists this clone with a few counts. Only one base separates this from a far larger clonotype, so it likely reflects a read error. The same CDR3 also results from other DNA sequences found in this sample. The V and J genes are TRBV29-1 and TRBJ1-2; no clear D gene. The CDR3 is made up of 11 amino acids. Per the germline V gene, CDR1 is SQVTM and CDR2 is ANQGSEA. In nucleotides, the CDR3 is TGCAGCGAGTCCTCAAACTATGGCTATACCTTC. Translation gives CSESSNYGYTF.

This clone was observed a single time. This probably arose from a read error, given a far larger clone one base away. Distinct nucleotide sequences in the sample also encode this CDR3. This chain uses TRBV5-1 with TRBJ1-1, with D perhaps matching TRBD1 (5 bases). The germline V gene encodes CDR1 SGHRS and CDR2 YFSETQ. The CDR3 extends over 15 amino acids. The V end was cut by 6 bases, the J end by 2 bases, with 17 bases between. The CDR3 nucleotides read TGCGCCAGCACCCTGGGGGGGTTGGTTAACACTGAAGCTTTCTTT. Its protein product is CASTLGGLVNTEAFF.

Only a few counts were recorded for this clone. The rearrangement joins TRBV25-1 to TRBJ2-1; D call uncertain. The CDR3 consists of 14 residues. Trimming removed 3 bases from V and 2 bases from J, with 8 bases in between. The germline V gene has CDR1 MGHDK and CDR2 SYGVNS. DNA of the CDR3: TGTGCCAGCAGTGACATAAAACCCTACAATGAGCAGTTCTTC. Protein product: CASSDIKPYNEQFF.

This clone was detected many times. The rearrangement joins TRBV4-1 to TRBJ1-1; D unresolved. Germline assignment: CDR1 MGHRA and CDR2 YSYEKL. V lost 1 base and J 2 bases, leaving 8 bases between the germline ends. This CDR3 comprises 14 residues. CDR3 amino acids: CASSQGGDNTEAFF. For the CDR3, the DNA is TGCGCCAGCAGCCAAGGTGGGGATAACACTGAAGCTTTCTTT.

This chain connects TRBV2 to TRBJ2-5; D not resolved. CDR1 SNHLY and CDR2 FYNNEI come from the germline V gene. Trimming stripped 7 bases from V and 3 bases from J, with 18 bases between. The CDR3 sequence is 15 residues long. CDR3 in DNA: TGTGCCAGCACCCGGCGTAGTGGAAGGGAAGAGACCCAGTACTTC. This translates into CASTRRSGREETQYF.

This chain uses TRBV6-1 with TRBJ1-4; weak D call: TRBD1 (6 bases). CDR3 length: 14 residues. From germline, CDR1 is MNHNS and CDR2 SASEGT. V lost 5 bases and J lost 8, with 15 bases in between. DNA of the CDR3: TGTGCCAGCAGTCGGGACAATTGGGTGGAAAAACTGTTTTTT. This encodes CASSRDNWVEKLFF.

This rearrangement joins TRBV29-1 to TRBJ2-1; D not certain. This CDR3 has 12 residues. V was shortened by 4 bases and J by 7 bases, with 11 bases between the two germline ends. Germline V gene lookup returns CDR1 SQVTM and CDR2 ANQGSEA. The CDR3 loop reads CSVGHGGNEQFF. CDR3 in DNA: TGCAGCGTTGGCCATGGTGGAAATGAGCAGTTCTTC.

The chain uses TRBV10-3 and TRBJ2-7, with D possibly TRBD1 on 5 matching bases. V shed 7 bases and J shed 1 base, with 14 bases lying between them. There are 14 residues in the CDR3. Germline CDR1 reads ENHRY; CDR2 reads SYGVKD. CDR3 sequence reads: CAIKRMQGSYEQYF. The DNA of the CDR3 is TGTGCCATCAAGCGAATGCAGGGTTCCTACGAGCAGTACTTC.

As concerns this clone: Only one base separates this from a far larger clonotype, so it likely reflects a read error. The CDR3 is CTWGSGNTIYF. In DNA, the CDR3 is TGTACCTGGGGCTCTGGAAACACCATATATTTT. The chain joins TRBV30 to TRBJ1-3, with D hard to call. CDR1 and CDR2 (germline): GTSNPN, SVGIG (reference sequence). The CDR3 length is 11 residues.

In this sample, this clone turned up a few times. A much larger clone differs by one base, so this may be a read error. The CDR3 sequence is CASSQVRVLGEQYF. CDR3 nucleotides: TGCGCCAGCAGCCAAGTAAGGGTGCTGGGGGAGCAGTACTTC. The genes are TRBV4-3 and TRBJ2-7; no definite D call. From germline, CDR1 is LGHNA and CDR2 YSLEER. V was trimmed by 1 base and J by 7 bases, leaving 14 bases between them. CDR3 length: 14 residues.

This chain links TRBV30 with TRBJ2-7; 8 positions agree with TRBD2. The CDR3 has 12 amino acids. J lost 3 bases, V lost 3 bases, and 1 base had no gene match. Germline V CDR1 and CDR2: GTSNPN, SVGIG (reference sequence). As DNA, the CDR3 is TGTGCCTGGAGGCGGGGGGTCTACGAGCAGTACTTC. This translates into CAWRRGVYEQYF.

On this clone itself: A read error is likely here: a far larger clone is one base away. The sample holds other DNA sequences that translate to the same CDR3. J is TRBJ2-2 and V is TRBV18; no clear D gene. Germline V gene lookup returns CDR1 KGHSH and CDR2 LQKENI. Trimming cost V 0 bases and J 5 bases, with 1 base left between them. CDR3 length: 12 residues. The CDR3 coding sequence is TGTGCCAGCTCACCACCGACCGGGGAGCTGTTTTTT. This encodes CASSPPTGELFF.

The chain has TRBV29-1 and TRBJ2-2, with 8 bases fitting TRBD2. From germline, CDR1 is SQVTM and CDR2 ANQGSEA. With 5 bases clipped from V and 1 base from J, the junction kept 3 bases outside the gene matches. The CDR3 loop spans 14 amino acids. CDR3 sequence: CSVRTSGNTGELFF. The CDR3 DNA reads as TGCAGCGTTAGAACTAGCGGGAACACCGGGGAGCTGTTTTTT.

This rearrangement joins TRBV28 to TRBJ1-4, with 9 bases aligning to TRBD1. Looked up from germline, CDR1 is MDHEN and CDR2 is SYDVKM. This CDR3 region has 15 residues. Germline trimming cut 6 bases from V and 3 bases from J; bases unmatched to any gene: 5. Here the CDR3 DNA reads TGTGCCAGCAGCCCCAGGACAGGGGCTAATGAAAAACTGTTTTTT. This encodes CASSPRTGANEKLFF.

Notes on this clone: The sample carries other DNA sequences with the same CDR3. The rearrangement links TRBV6-5 to TRBJ2-2; perhaps TRBD1 as D (5 bases). The V and J ends lost 7 bases and 5 bases respectively, with 11 bases between them. In germline, CDR1 is MNHEY, CDR2 SVGAGI. The CDR3 spans 13 residues. CDR3 nucleotides: TGTGCCAGCACCAAGACAGTGACCGGGGAGCTGTTTTTT. Its protein is CASTKTVTGELFF.

The chain carries TRBV18 and TRBJ2-5; 11 bases fit TRBD1. The CDR3 is 16 residues long. CDR1 and CDR2 from the germline V gene are KGHSH and LQKENI. Trimming at V came to 3 bases and at J to 4 bases, leaving 7 bases not matched to a gene. The CDR3: CASSPPDRGRRETQYF. The CDR3 coding sequence is TGTGCCAGCTCACCGCCGGACAGGGGGCGAAGAGAGACCCAGTACTTC.

The V call is TRBV5-1, the J call TRBJ2-2; D not certain. The CDR3 is made up of 14 amino acids. The V end lost 7 bases, the J end lost 6 bases, and 16 bases lay between the germline ends. The germline V gene has CDR1 SGHRS and CDR2 YFSETQ. The CDR3 region is CASCNLDGAGELFF. The DNA for the CDR3 is TGCGCCAGCTGCAACCTAGATGGGGCCGGGGAGCTGTTTTTT.

This chain connects TRBV30 to TRBJ2-5; the D gene could be TRBD1 or TRBD2 (6 bases each). The DNA end favors TRBJ2-7, so the J call may be wrong. CDR1 is GTSNPN and CDR2 is SVGIG in the germline V gene (reference sequence). The length of the CDR3 is 14 residues. CDR3 sequence reads: CAWSKGGTISEQYF. CDR3 DNA sequence: TGTGCCTGGAGCAAAGGGGGGACGATCTCCGAGCAGTACTTC.

V usage is TRBV19 and J usage is TRBJ1-2; possible D gene TRBD1, 5 bases. V lost 9 bases to trimming and J lost 4 bases, with 15 bases between them. CDR1 LNHDA and CDR2 SQIVND come from the germline V gene (reference sequence). CDR3 size: 13 residues. CDR3 region: CASGRGIAYGYTF. DNA of the CDR3: TGTGCCAGCGGACGGGGGATCGCCTATGGCTACACCTTC.

The chain links TRBV7-8 to TRBJ2-3, with 11 nucleotides matching TRBD2. V lost 5 bases to trimming and J lost 3 bases; unmatched junction nucleotides: 4. Germline values: CDR1 SGHVS, CDR2 FQNEAQ. CDR3 length equals 15 residues. CDR3: CASSVLAGGTDTQYF. The CDR3 DNA follows: TGTGCCAGCAGCGTTCTAGCGGGAGGTACAGATACGCAGTATTTT.

To note about this clone: Within the sample, other DNA sequences also encode this same CDR3. V is TRBV6-5 and J is TRBJ2-6; no reliable D call. V lost 4 bases and J 4 bases, leaving 8 bases between the germline ends. The V gene's germline CDR1 is MNHEY and CDR2 SVGAGI. This CDR3 comprises 14 residues. The CDR3 coding sequence is TGTGCCAGCAGTTCTGGGTCAGGGGCCAACGTCCTGACTTTC. Translation: CASSSGSGANVLTF.